One sample yielded the 27 T cell receptor beta chains listed below, sequenced in a study of T cells in localized non-small cell lung cancer. TCRdb's copy holds only in-frame clones and misses some; the assay was immunoSEQ multiplex PCR. This sample has roughly 53,000 clones; 80% to 85% occur once, and the top ten carry 17%. This specimen consisted of peripheral blood mononuclear cells, obtained before any cancer treatment. The receptors shown here come from a man aged 40 to 75 with stage III lung adenocarcinoma.

J is TRBJ2-5 and V is TRBV5-1; 11 bases line up with TRBD2. The CDR3 is made up of 14 amino acids. The J segment lost 5 bases and the V segment lost 5 bases, leaving 5 bases of the junction unmatched. In germline, CDR1 is SGHRS, CDR2 YFSETQ. The CDR3 here is CASSSGRAWETQYF. DNA for the CDR3: TGCGCCAGCAGTAGCGGGAGGGCCTGGGAGACCCAGTACTTC. Complete variable domain (other parts from reference TRBV5-1 and TRBJ2-5): KAGVTQTPRYLIKTRGQQVTLSCSPISGHRSVSWYQQTPGQGLQFLFEYFSETQRNKGNFPGRFSGRQFSNSRSEMNVSTLELGDSALYLCASSSGRAWETQYFGPGTRLLVL.

The chain couples TRBV4-2 to TRBJ2-2; D is ambiguous. Germline CDR1 LGHNA, CDR2 YNFKEQ. The germline V and J ends were trimmed by 1 base and 5 bases, with 11 bases remaining between them. This CDR3 spans 15 amino acids. CDR3 amino acids: CASSQVTQKTGELFF. The CDR3 coding sequence is TGTGCCAGCAGCCAAGTCACGCAAAAAACCGGGGAGCTGTTTTTT.

The chain links TRBV28 to TRBJ2-7; D is uncertain. With 4 bases removed from V and 3 bases from J, the gap between germline ends came to 16 bases. The germline gives CDR1 MDHEN, CDR2 SYDVKM. The CDR3 is 15 residues long. This CDR3 reads CASSSVTASDYEQYF. The CDR3 nucleotides are TGTGCCAGCAGTTCGGTAACAGCGTCCGACTACGAGCAGTACTTC.

The rearrangement links TRBV9 to TRBJ1-3, with a tentative D call TRBD1 (5 bases). The V end lost 0 bases, the J end lost 2 bases, and 12 bases lay between the germline ends. CDR1 is SGDLS and CDR2 is YYNGEE in the germline V gene. The CDR3 length is 16 residues. The CDR3: CASSVEAVGAGNTIYF. CDR3 in DNA: TGTGCCAGCAGCGTAGAGGCGGTAGGGGCTGGAAACACCATATATTTT.

The chain is built from TRBV7-9 and TRBJ1-1; D uncertain. Germline CDR1 and CDR2: SEHNR and FQNEAQ (reference sequence). Trimming cost V 5 bases and J 7 bases, with 11 bases left between them. The CDR3 is 12 residues long. Here the CDR3 reads CASSPDHREAFF. CDR3 DNA: TGTGCCAGCAGCCCGGACCATCGTGAAGCTTTCTTT.

The V and J genes are TRBV19 and TRBJ1-5; 7 bases are shared with TRBD1. Germline V gene lookup returns CDR1 LNHDA and CDR2 SQIVND (reference sequence). Trimming took 9 bases from V and 1 from J; bases not matched to a gene: 9. This CDR3 comprises 15 residues. CDR3 residues: CASSLGQMSNQPQHF. The DNA of the CDR3 is TGTGCCAGCTCCTTGGGACAGATGAGCAATCAGCCCCAGCATTTT. Variable domain in full (rest from reference TRBV19 and TRBJ1-5): DGGITQSPKYLFRKEGQNVTLSCEQNLNHDAMYWYRQDPGQGLRLIYYSQIVNDFQKGDIAEGYSVSREKKESFPLTVTSAQKNPTAFYLCASSLGQMSNQPQHFGDGTRLSIL.

This chain connects TRBV5-1 to TRBJ2-7, with 7 nucleotides matching TRBD1. Germline V gene sequence: CDR1 SGHRS, CDR2 YFSETQ. The CDR3 sequence is 14 residues long. The trim removed 0 bases at V and 3 bases at J, leaving 3 bases unmatched. CDR3 sequence (DNA): TGCGCCAGCAGCTTGGACAGGGGATTCTACGAGCAGTACTTC. It yields the protein CASSLDRGFYEQYF. The variable domain in full, with the rest retrieved from reference TRBV5-1 and TRBJ2-7, is KAGVTQTPRYLIKTRGQQVTLSCSPISGHRSVSWYQQTPGQGLQFLFEYFSETQRNKGNFPGRFSGRQFSNSRSEMNVSTLELGDSALYLCASSLDRGFYEQYFGPGTRLTVT.

This chain uses TRBV6-6 with TRBJ2-1; 13 positions match TRBD2. Losses at the gene ends were 2 bases for V and 9 bases for J; bases not matched to a gene: 7. The germline V gene has CDR1 MNHNY and CDR2 SVGAGI (reference sequence). This CDR3 is 16 amino acids long. In DNA form, the CDR3 reads TGTGCCAGCAGTTACCCACTAGCGGGGGGGCGGAGTGAGCAGTTCTTC. Protein product: CASSYPLAGGRSEQFF.

The CDR3 here is CSSFKEGNTEAFF. The CDR3 DNA follows: TGCAGTTCTTTCAAGGAGGGGAACACTGAAGCTTTCTTT. The V call is TRBV29-1, the J call TRBJ1-1; D is undetermined. Germline V CDR1 and CDR2: SQVTM, ANQGSEA. The CDR3 spans 13 residues. Complete variable domain (other parts from reference TRBV29-1 and TRBJ1-1): SAVISQKPSRDICQRGTSLTIQCQVDSQVTMMFWYRQQPGQSLTLIATANQGSEATYESGFVIDKFPISRPNLTFSTLTVSNMSPEDSSIYLCSSFKEGNTEAFFGQGTRLTVV.

This clone was observed a handful of times. V usage is TRBV28 and J usage is TRBJ2-1, with 7 bases aligning to TRBD2. V trimming: 3 bases; J trimming: 4 bases; junction bases outside the gene matches: 6. Germline-derived CDR1 and CDR2 are MDHEN and SYDVKM. The CDR3 totals 15 residues. CDR3 in DNA: TGTGCCAGCAGTTTTCCTAGCGGAAGATACAATGAGCAGTTCTTC. This encodes CASSFPSGRYNEQFF. Drawing the rest from reference TRBV28 and TRBJ2-1, the complete variable domain is DVKVTQSSRYLVKRTGEKVFLECVQDMDHENMFWYRQDPGLGLRLIYFSYDVKMKEKGDIPEGYSVSREKKERFSLILESASTNQTSMYLCASSFPSGRYNEQFFGPGTRLTVL.

This chain links TRBV29-1 with TRBJ1-1; D is uncertain. Trimming shortened V by 7 bases and J by 8 bases, and 11 bases separated the two germline ends. Germline CDR1 is SQVTM and CDR2 is ANQGSEA. The CDR3 consists of 10 residues. The CDR3 loop reads CSALLGEAFF. In nucleotides, the CDR3 is TGCAGCGCTCTACTAGGGGAAGCTTTCTTT.

The genes are TRBV5-6 and TRBJ1-2; the D is unclear. This CDR3 has 11 amino acids. From germline, CDR1 is SGHDT and CDR2 YYEEEE. The V end was cut by 5 bases, the J end by 11 bases, with 13 bases between. The CDR3 DNA reads TGTGCCAGCAGTCAACACGGTCGGTACACCTTC. Its translation: CASSQHGRYTF.

The chain has TRBV4-2 and TRBJ2-2, with 9 bases aligning to TRBD2. V was pared by 3 bases and J by 4 bases, with 6 bases of the junction left unmatched. The CDR3 extends over 16 amino acids. Germline assignment: CDR1 LGHNA and CDR2 YNFKEQ. CDR3 in amino acids: CASSHSGGQGTGELFF. In DNA, the CDR3 is TGTGCCAGCAGCCATAGCGGGGGCCAGGGCACCGGGGAGCTGTTTTTT.

This clone was observed a single time. CDR3 nucleotides: TGTGCCAGCAGCAAACCCCGGGAGGTGACCCTTTCGTCCTACGAGCAGTACTTC. Its protein is CASSKPREVTLSSYEQYF. The chain links TRBV21-1 to TRBJ2-7; the table calls TRBD2, which could not be checked here. TRBV21-1 is a pseudogene segment. The CDR3 extends over 18 amino acids.

This chain connects TRBV7-2 to TRBJ2-3; D remains unclear. CDR3 length: 12 amino acids. In germline, CDR1 is SGHTA, CDR2 FQGNSA. Trimming removed 0 bases at V and 5 bases at J, with 3 bases between. The CDR3 is CASSLAQDTQYF. The CDR3 DNA reads TGTGCCAGCAGCTTAGCCCAAGATACGCAGTATTTT.

This rearrangement joins TRBV30 to TRBJ2-7, with 9 positions matching TRBD2. Trimming cost V 0 bases and J 0 bases; bases outside gene matches: 9. Per the germline V gene, CDR1 is GTSNPN and CDR2 is SVGIG (reference sequence). The CDR3 totals 17 residues. The CDR3 DNA reads TGTGCCTGGAGTGTATCCAGCGGGAGGAGATTCTCCTACGAGCAGTACTTC. Translation gives CAWSVSSGRRFSYEQYF. Supplemented by reference TRBV30 and TRBJ2-7, the full variable domain reads SQTIHQWPATLVQPVGSPLSLECTVEGTSNPNLYWYRQAAGRGLQLLFYSVGIGQISSEVPQNLSASRPQDRQFILSSKKLLLSDSGFYLCAWSVSSGRRFSYEQYFGPGTRLTVT.

The chain has TRBV5-6 and TRBJ1-2; D gene uncertain. CDR1 is SGHDT and CDR2 is YYEEEE in the germline V gene. The length of the CDR3 is 11 residues. Trimming left V 4 bases short and J 8 bases short, with 9 bases between. CDR3 in DNA: TGTGCCAGCAGCAACGTGGGGGGCTACACCTTC. It is translated as CASSNVGGYTF.

The chain couples TRBV7-9 to TRBJ1-5, with D perhaps TRBD1 (5 bases). V was clipped by 0 bases and J by 5 bases, with 8 bases between them. CDR1 is SEHNR and CDR2 is FQNEAQ in the germline V gene (reference sequence). This CDR3 contains 14 residues. The CDR3 bases are TGTGCCAGCAGCTTAGCGTTGGGGGATCAGCCCCAGCATTTT. Protein product: CASSLALGDQPQHF. The entire variable domain, with the rest obtained from reference TRBV7-9 and TRBJ1-5, is as follows: DTGVSQNPRHKITKRGQNVTFRCDPISEHNRLYWYRQTLGQGPEFLTYFQNEAQLEKSRLLSDRFSAERPKGSFSTLEIQRTEQGDSAMYLCASSLALGDQPQHFGDGTRLSIL.

Only one count was recorded for this clone. The chain is built from TRBV7-9 and TRBJ2-5; perhaps TRBD2 as D (7 bases). The CDR3 is 16 residues long. V lost 1 base to trimming and J lost 5 bases, with 17 bases between them. Germline assignment: CDR1 SEHNR and CDR2 FQNEAQ (reference sequence). CDR3 nucleotide sequence: TGTGCCAGCAGCTTAGTCGAGGCAGGGGAGGGGGAGACCCAGTACTTC. This sequence encodes CASSLVEAGEGETQYF. Variable domain in full (rest from reference TRBV7-9 and TRBJ2-5): DTGVSQNPRHKITKRGQNVTFRCDPISEHNRLYWYRQTLGQGPEFLTYFQNEAQLEKSRLLSDRFSAERPKGSFSTLEIQRTEQGDSAMYLCASSLVEAGEGETQYFGPGTRLLVL.

This clone has just a few counts. This chain connects TRBV21-1 to TRBJ2-5; the table's D call, TRBD2, has no DNA check behind it. TRBV21-1 is annotated as a pseudogene. The CDR3 has 16 residues. CDR3 DNA: TGTGCCAGCAGCAAAGCTCTGATCCCGGGAGCCCGGACCCAGTACTTC. It yields the protein CASSKALIPGARTQYF.

The CDR3 DNA follows: TGTGCCAGCAGCTCCCGGGACCTCGGGGAGCTGTTTTTT. It is translated as CASSSRDLGELFF. This chain uses TRBV11-3 with TRBJ2-2; possibly TRBD1 or TRBD2 for D (5 bases each). Germline-derived CDR1 and CDR2 are SGHNT and YENEEA. The length of the CDR3 is 13 residues. V shed 4 bases and J shed 7 bases, with 10 bases lying between them.

The rearrangement uses TRBV29-1 and TRBJ2-5; 8 nucleotides line up with TRBD1. The germline V gene has CDR1 SQVTM and CDR2 ANQGSEA. CDR3 length: 13 amino acids. Germline trimming cut 4 bases from V and 2 bases from J; bases unmatched to any gene: 3. CDR3 sequence reads: CSVVTGGQETQYF. The CDR3 DNA reads as TGCAGCGTTGTAACAGGGGGACAAGAGACCCAGTACTTC.

V is TRBV2 and J is TRBJ1-2, with D possibly being TRBD1 (6 bases). CDR1 is SNHLY, CDR2 FYNNEI, per germline. V was pared by 8 bases and J by 7 bases, with 17 bases between. This CDR3 is built from 13 residues. The CDR3 loop is CASGGMGGGGYTF. For the CDR3, the DNA is TGTGCCAGCGGCGGGATGGGGGGCGGTGGCTACACCTTC.

The rearrangement joins TRBV30 to TRBJ2-7, with 11 bases identical to TRBD1. CDR3 size: 14 residues. The trim removed 3 bases at V and 4 bases at J, leaving 5 bases unmatched. Per the germline V gene, CDR1 is GTSNPN and CDR2 is SVGIG (reference sequence). This chain's CDR3 is CAWRPGTGGYEQYF. The CDR3 DNA sequence: TGTGCCTGGAGGCCCGGGACAGGGGGATACGAGCAGTACTTC.

CDR3 DNA sequence: TGTGCCAGTAGTATAGAATCACACCAAAATCAGCCCCAGCATTTT. Translating gives CASSIESHQNQPQHF. The rearrangement joins TRBV19 to TRBJ1-5; the D is unclear. CDR3 length: 15 amino acids. Germline loops: CDR1 LNHDA, CDR2 SQIVND (reference sequence). The V end was cut by 0 bases, the J end by 4 bases, with 10 bases between.

The chain joins TRBV5-1 to TRBJ2-2, with 10 nucleotides matching TRBD1. CDR3 length: 16 amino acids. Germline V gene lookup returns CDR1 SGHRS and CDR2 YFSETQ. The V and J ends lost 3 bases and 7 bases, in that order; junction bases with no gene match: 9. The CDR3 sequence: CASSSSPGQGFGELFF. The CDR3 bases are TGCGCCAGCAGCTCCTCACCGGGACAGGGGTTCGGGGAGCTGTTTTTT. The variable domain in full, with the rest retrieved from reference TRBV5-1 and TRBJ2-2, is KAGVTQTPRYLIKTRGQQVTLSCSPISGHRSVSWYQQTPGQGLQFLFEYFSETQRNKGNFPGRFSGRQFSNSRSEMNVSTLELGDSALYLCASSSSPGQGFGELFFGEGSRLTVL.

The V call is TRBV7-2, the J call TRBJ2-4; possibly TRBD1 for D (8 bases). CDR1 and CDR2 from the germline V gene are SGHTA and FQGNSA. Trimming left V 5 bases short and J 8 bases short, with 16 bases between. The length of the CDR3 is 14 residues. The CDR3 is CASSIRQGRDIQYF. The CDR3 DNA sequence: TGTGCCAGCAGCATCCGACAGGGGAGGGACATTCAGTACTTC. Looking up the rest from reference TRBV7-2 and TRBJ2-4 gives the full variable domain: GAGVSQSPSNKVTEKGKDVELRCDPISGHTALYWYRQSLGQGLEFLIYFQGNSAPDKSGLPSDRFSAERTGGSVSTLTIQRTQQEDSAVYLCASSIRQGRDIQYFGAGTRLSVL.